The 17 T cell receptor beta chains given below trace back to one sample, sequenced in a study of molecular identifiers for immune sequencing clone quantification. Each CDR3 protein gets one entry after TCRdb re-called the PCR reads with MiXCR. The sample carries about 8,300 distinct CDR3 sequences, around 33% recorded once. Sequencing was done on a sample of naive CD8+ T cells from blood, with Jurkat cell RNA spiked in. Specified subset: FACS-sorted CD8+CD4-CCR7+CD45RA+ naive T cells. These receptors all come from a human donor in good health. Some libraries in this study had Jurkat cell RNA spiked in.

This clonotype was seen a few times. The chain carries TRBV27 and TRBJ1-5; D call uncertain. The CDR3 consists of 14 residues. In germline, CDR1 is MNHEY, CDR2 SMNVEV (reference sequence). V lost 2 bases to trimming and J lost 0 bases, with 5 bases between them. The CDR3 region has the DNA TGTGCCAGCAGTTTAGCCTATAGCAATCAGCCCCAGCATTTT. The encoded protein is CASSLAYSNQPQHF.

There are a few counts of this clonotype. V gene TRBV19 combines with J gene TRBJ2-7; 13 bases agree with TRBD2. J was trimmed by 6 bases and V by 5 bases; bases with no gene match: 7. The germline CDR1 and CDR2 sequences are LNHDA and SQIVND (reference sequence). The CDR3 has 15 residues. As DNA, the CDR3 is TGTGCCAGTAGTGCCCGGACTAGCGGGAGCCTCGAGCAGTACTTC. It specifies CASSARTSGSLEQYF.

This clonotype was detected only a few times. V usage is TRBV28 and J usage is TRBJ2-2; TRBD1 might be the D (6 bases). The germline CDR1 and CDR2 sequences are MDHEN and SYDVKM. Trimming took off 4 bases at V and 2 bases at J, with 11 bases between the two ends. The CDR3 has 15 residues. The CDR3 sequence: CASSSWDINTGELFF. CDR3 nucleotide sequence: TGTGCCAGCAGTTCCTGGGACATTAACACCGGGGAGCTGTTTTTT.

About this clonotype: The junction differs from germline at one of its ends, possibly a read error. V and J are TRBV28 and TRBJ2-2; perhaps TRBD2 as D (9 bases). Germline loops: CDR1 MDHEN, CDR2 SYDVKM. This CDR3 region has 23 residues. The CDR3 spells CASSFTYLDRVKLAGVNTGEPFF. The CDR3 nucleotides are TGTGCCAGCAGTTTTACATACCTGGACAGGGTAAAGTTAGCGGGAGTGAACACCGGGGAGCCGTTTTTT.

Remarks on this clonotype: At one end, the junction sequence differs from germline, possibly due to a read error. The CDR3 protein is CSARGEYNEQIF. As DNA, the CDR3 is TGCAGTGCCCGCGGGGAATACAATGAGCAGATCTTC. J is TRBJ2-1 and V is TRBV20-1; D is perhaps TRBD2 (6 bases). The CDR3 spans 12 residues. From germline, CDR1 is DFQATT and CDR2 SNEGSKA (reference sequence).

The CDR3 bases are TGTGCCAGCAGCTTATGGGACAGACCCTACGAGCAGTACTTC. It is translated as CASSLWDRPYEQYF. The chain is built from TRBV5-5 and TRBJ2-7; TRBD1 matches 7 bases. Trimming took 2 bases from V and 2 from J; bases not matched to a gene: 4. This CDR3 is built from 14 residues. In germline, CDR1 is SGHKS, CDR2 YYEKEE (reference sequence).

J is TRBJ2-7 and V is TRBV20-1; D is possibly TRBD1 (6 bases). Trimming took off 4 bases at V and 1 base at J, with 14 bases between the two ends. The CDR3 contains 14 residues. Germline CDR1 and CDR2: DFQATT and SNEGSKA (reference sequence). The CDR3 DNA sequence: TGCAGTGCTAACTTTGGGGGCAGATCCTACGAGCAGTACTTC. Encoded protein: CSANFGGRSYEQYF.

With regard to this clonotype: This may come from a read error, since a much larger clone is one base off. The CDR3 region is CASSQDEVGGADTQYF. CDR3 DNA: TGCGCCAGCAGCCAAGATGAGGTGGGAGGAGCAGATACGCAGTATTTT. The V and J genes are TRBV4-3 and TRBJ2-3; D might be TRBD2 (6 bases). Germline V gene lookup returns CDR1 LGHNA and CDR2 YSLEER. CDR3 length: 16 residues. The V gene lost 0 bases and the J gene lost 4 bases, with 14 bases spanning the gap.

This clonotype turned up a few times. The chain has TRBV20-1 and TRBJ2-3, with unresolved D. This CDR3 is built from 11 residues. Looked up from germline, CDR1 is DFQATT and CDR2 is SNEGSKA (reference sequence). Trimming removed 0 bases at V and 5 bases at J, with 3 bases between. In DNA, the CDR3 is TGCAGTGCTAGAGAGGTAGATACGCAGTATTTT. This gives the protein CSAREVDTQYF.

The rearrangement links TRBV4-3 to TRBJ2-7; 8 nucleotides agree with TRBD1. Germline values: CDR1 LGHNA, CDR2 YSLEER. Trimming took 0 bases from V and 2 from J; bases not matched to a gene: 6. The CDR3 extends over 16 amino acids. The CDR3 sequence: CASSQDLTGAAYEQYF. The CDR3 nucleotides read TGCGCCAGCAGCCAAGATTTGACAGGGGCCGCCTACGAGCAGTACTTC.

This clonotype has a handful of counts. CDR3 residues: CASSPKVYYEQYF. The CDR3 DNA reads TGTGCCAGTAGTCCGAAGGTCTACTACGAGCAGTACTTC. This rearrangement joins TRBV19 to TRBJ2-7, with D hard to call. V dropped 5 bases and J dropped 3 bases, with 11 bases sitting between them. From germline, CDR1 is LNHDA and CDR2 SQIVND (reference sequence). The CDR3 length is 13 residues.

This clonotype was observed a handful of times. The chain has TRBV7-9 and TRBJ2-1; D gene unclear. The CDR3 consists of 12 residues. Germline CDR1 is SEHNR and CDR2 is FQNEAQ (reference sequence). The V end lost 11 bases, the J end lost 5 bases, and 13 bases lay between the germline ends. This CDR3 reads CALTGPHNEQFF. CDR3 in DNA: TGTGCCTTAACCGGGCCTCACAATGAGCAGTTCTTC.

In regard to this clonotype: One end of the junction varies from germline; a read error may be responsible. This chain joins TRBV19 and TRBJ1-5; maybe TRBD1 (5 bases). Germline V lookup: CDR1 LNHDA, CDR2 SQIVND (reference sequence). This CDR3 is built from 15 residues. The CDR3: CASSSTGVSNQPQQF. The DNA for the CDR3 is TGTGCCAGTAGCTCGACGGGGGTGAGCAATCAGCCCCAGCAATTT.

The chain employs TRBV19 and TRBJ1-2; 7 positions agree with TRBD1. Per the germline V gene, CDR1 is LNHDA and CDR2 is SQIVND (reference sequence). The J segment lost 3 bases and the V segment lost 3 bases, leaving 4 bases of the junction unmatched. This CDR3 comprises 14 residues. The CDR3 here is CASSIWTGDYGYTF. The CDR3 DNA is TGTGCCAGTAGTATCTGGACAGGCGACTATGGCTACACCTTC. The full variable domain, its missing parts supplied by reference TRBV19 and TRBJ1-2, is DGGITQSPKYLFRKEGQNVTLSCEQNLNHDAMYWYRQDPGQGLRLIYYSQIVNDFQKGDIAEGYSVSREKKESFPLTVTSAQKNPTAFYLCASSIWTGDYGYTFGSGTRLTVV.

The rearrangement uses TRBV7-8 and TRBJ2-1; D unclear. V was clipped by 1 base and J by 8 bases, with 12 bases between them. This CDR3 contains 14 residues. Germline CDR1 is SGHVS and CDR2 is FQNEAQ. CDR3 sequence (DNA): TGTGCCAGCAGCTTAGGCCGAATGTGGGATGAGCAGTTCTTC. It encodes CASSLGRMWDEQFF.

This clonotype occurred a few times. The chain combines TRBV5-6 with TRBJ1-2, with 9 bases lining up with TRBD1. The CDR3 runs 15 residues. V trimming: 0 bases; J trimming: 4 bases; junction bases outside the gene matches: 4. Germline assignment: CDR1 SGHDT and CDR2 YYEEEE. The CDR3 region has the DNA TGTGCCAGCAGCTTGGGGACAGGGGCCGGCTATGGCTACACCTTC. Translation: CASSLGTGAGYGYTF. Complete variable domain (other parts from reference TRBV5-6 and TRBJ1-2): DAGVTQSPTHLIKTRGQQVTLRCSPKSGHDTVSWYQQALGQGPQFIFQYYEEEERQRGNFPDRFSGHQFPNYSSELNVNALLLGDSALYLCASSLGTGAGYGYTFGSGTRLTVV.

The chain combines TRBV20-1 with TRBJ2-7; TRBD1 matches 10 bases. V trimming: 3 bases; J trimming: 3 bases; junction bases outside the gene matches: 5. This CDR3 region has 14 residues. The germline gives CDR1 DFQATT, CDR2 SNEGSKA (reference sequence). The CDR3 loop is CSASSGQGFYEQYF. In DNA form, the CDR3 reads TGCAGTGCTAGTTCGGGACAGGGGTTCTACGAGCAGTACTTC.